This T cell receptor (beta chain) was identified during a study of blood T cell repertoires in COVID-19. V gave up 5 bases and J gave up 0 bases; unmatched junction bases: 3. Germline V CDR1 and CDR2: MNHEY, SVGAGI. This CDR3 region has 15 residues. TCRdb's table, derived via immunoSEQ multiplex PCR, lists solely in-frame clones and lacks some. This sample has approximately 360,000 clones; 70% to 90% occur once, and the top ten carry about 2.1%. Input material: PBMCs or T cells enriched from blood (not recorded which). This chain joins TRBV6-5 and TRBJ1-4; 7 bases align to TRBD1. This sequence was found in a man aged 40-49 years in a cohort exposed to, infected with or recovered from COVID-19 (not recorded which). CDR3 region: CASSPTGATNEKLFF. The CDR3 DNA reads as TGTGCCAGCAGTCCCACAGGGGCAACTAATGAAAAACTGTTTTTT.